These 29 T cell receptor beta chains came from one sample sequenced in a study of blood T cells in healthy people across ages. Primed by a sample-barcoded 5' primer and a J-beta primer mix, a second PCR proceeded for about 6 to 11 cycles. Using its own MiXCR run on the 5' RACE reads, TCRdb lists one record per CDR3 protein. Found here are 650,000 to 950,000 distinct CDR3 sequences, approximately 44% of them singletons; the top ten hold roughly 19%. Sequenced sample: blood. Source of these receptors: a man between 60 and 75 years old in good health.

This clonotype has just one count. CDR3 coding DNA: TGCAGTGCTCGACCCACAGGGGTTGGCAATCAGCCCCAGCATTTT. Translated: CSARPTGVGNQPQHF. V gene TRBV20-1 combines with J gene TRBJ1-5, with 7 positions matching TRBD1. The germline V gene encodes CDR1 DFQATT and CDR2 SNEGSKA (reference sequence). J lost 2 bases, V lost 5 bases, and 9 bases had no gene match. This CDR3 comprises 15 residues.

The chain combines TRBV6-2 or TRBV6-3 with TRBJ2-1, with 10 nucleotides matching TRBD2. The CDR3 runs to 15 residues. Germline V gene data show CDR1 as MNHEY and CDR2 as SVGEGT. V gave up 3 bases and J gave up 5 bases; unmatched junction bases: 4. The CDR3 coding sequence is TGTGCCAGCAGTTATAGCGGGGGGAGGCACAATGAGCAGTTCTTC. Amino acid sequence: CASSYSGGRHNEQFF.

CDR3 in amino acids: CASSVSRVYEQYF. The CDR3 bases are TGTGCCAGCAGTGTCTCGCGGGTTTACGAGCAGTACTTC. This sequence joins TRBV6-1 and TRBJ2-7, with D perhaps matching TRBD2 (5 bases). Trimming left V 4 bases short and J 4 bases short, with 11 bases between. Germline V gene data show CDR1 as MNHNS and CDR2 as SASEGT. The CDR3 contains 13 residues.

This clonotype was counted only a few times. The rearrangement links TRBV6-5 to TRBJ1-2, with TRBD1 matching over 9 bases. V was clipped by 2 bases and J by 5 bases; unmatched bases: 3. The CDR3 has 14 residues. The germline gives CDR1 MNHEY, CDR2 SVGAGI. CDR3 DNA sequence: TGTGCCAGCAGTTACGGTGGACAGGGGTATGGCTACACCTTC. As protein: CASSYGGQGYGYTF.

Only a few counts were recorded for this clonotype. The genes are TRBV7-8 and TRBJ1-4, with D possibly TRBD1 on 5 matching bases. Germline values: CDR1 SGHVS, CDR2 FQNEAQ. Trimming shortened V by 5 bases and J by 3 bases, and 13 bases separated the two germline ends. The CDR3 extends over 15 amino acids. Written as DNA, the CDR3 is TGTGCCAGCAGCCTCCTTCCGGGGGCTAATGAAAAACTGTTTTTT. Amino acids: CASSLLPGANEKLFF.

This clonotype was counted a few times. V usage is TRBV30 and J usage is TRBJ2-5, with 7 bases aligning to TRBD1. This CDR3 has 12 residues. Germline CDR1 and CDR2: GTSNPN and SVGIG (reference sequence). With V trimmed by 8 bases and J by 4 bases, 7 bases remained unmatched. The CDR3 nucleotides are TGTGCCGGGACCCCAGGGGGAGAGACCCAGTACTTC. Residues: CAGTPGGETQYF.

J is TRBJ1-2 and V is TRBV4-3, with D uncertain. V was shortened by 0 bases and J by 10 bases, with 15 bases between the two germline ends. The CDR3 is made up of 14 amino acids. CDR1 LGHNA and CDR2 YSLEER come from the germline V gene. DNA for the CDR3: TGCGCCAGCAGCCAAGAACCCTCCTCTGTCGACTACACCTTC. It is translated as CASSQEPSSVDYTF.

This clonotype came up a few times. V and J are TRBV7-9 and TRBJ2-3, with 7 bases aligning to TRBD1. This CDR3 has 15 residues. The germline CDR1 and CDR2 sequences are SEHNR and FQNEAQ (reference sequence). The V gene end was trimmed by 3 bases and the J gene end by 3 bases; junction bases not matched to a gene: 6. The CDR3 region is CASSFGQAWTDTQYF. In DNA form, the CDR3 reads TGTGCCAGCAGCTTTGGACAGGCATGGACAGATACGCAGTATTTT.

The rearrangement uses TRBV11-2 and TRBJ2-7; tentatively, D is TRBD1 (5 bases). The J call is uncertain, as TRBJ2-5 better fits the DNA end. Germline CDR1 SGHAT, CDR2 FQNNGV. CDR3 length: 16 amino acids. CDR3 nucleotides: TGTGCCAGCAGCTTAAGGGGATCTACCCGAGGAGAGACCCAGTACTTC. Its translation is CASSLRGSTRGETQYF.

The J gene is TRBJ1-5, the V gene TRBV6-5, with D maybe TRBD1 (6 bases). Trimming cost V 7 bases and J 4 bases, with 14 bases left between them. Germline CDR1 is MNHEY and CDR2 is SVGAGI. CDR3 length equals 14 residues. The DNA for the CDR3 is TGTGCCAGCACAAAACAGGGTACGAATCAGCCCCAGCATTTT. The encoded protein is CASTKQGTNQPQHF.

This rearrangement joins TRBV28 to TRBJ1-1; 7 bases are shared with TRBD1. The CDR3 has 15 amino acids. The germline V gene encodes CDR1 MDHEN and CDR2 SYDVKM. With 3 bases clipped from V and 4 bases from J, the junction kept 8 bases outside the gene matches. The CDR3 sequence: CASSFLTGSATEAFF. In nucleotides, the CDR3 is TGTGCCAGCAGTTTCTTGACAGGGTCGGCCACTGAAGCTTTCTTT.

The gene calls are TRBV28 and TRBJ2-3; the match to TRBD2 covers 12 bases. Germline V gives CDR1 MDHEN, CDR2 SYDVKM. The V segment lost 8 bases and the J segment 7 bases; nucleotides outside the gene matches: 4. The CDR3 totals 13 residues. CDR3 coding DNA: TGTGCCAGCCTAGCGGGGGGGATAAATACGCAGTATTTT. It translates to CASLAGGINTQYF.

The CDR3 coding sequence is TGCAGCGTTCCGGGACTAGCGGGGGGGCCGGAGCAGTTCTTC. Protein product: CSVPGLAGGPEQFF. V and J are TRBV29-1 and TRBJ2-1, with 16 positions matching TRBD2. Looked up from germline, CDR1 is SQVTM and CDR2 is ANQGSEA. The CDR3 covers 14 residues. J gave up 10 bases and V 5 bases, and 5 bases lay outside the gene matches.

A few counts support this clonotype. J is TRBJ2-5 and V is TRBV7-2; D is possibly TRBD1 (6 bases). The end of the DNA aligns better with TRBJ2-7, so the J call may be wrong. This CDR3 comprises 14 residues. The germline CDR1 and CDR2 sequences are SGHTA and FQGNSA. The CDR3 DNA reads as TGTGCCAGCAGCCAGCTGGGACAAAACTACGAGCAGTACTTC. Protein product: CASSQLGQNYEQYF.

The chain recombines TRBV5-1 with TRBJ2-1, with TRBD2 matching over 10 bases. Germline-derived CDR1 and CDR2 are SGHRS and YFSETQ. The V gene end was trimmed by 4 bases and the J gene end by 12 bases; junction bases not matched to a gene: 19. CDR3 size: 17 residues. CDR3 coding DNA: TGCGCCAGCAGCGAAGGGAGCGGGGGGGCCTTCGTGTATGGGCAGTTCTTC. It codes for CASSEGSGGAFVYGQFF.

This clonotype was detected only a few times. The gene calls are TRBV20-1 and TRBJ2-7, with TRBD1 matching 11 bases. This CDR3 region has 16 residues. Germline trimming cut 6 bases from V and 5 bases from J; bases unmatched to any gene: 15. Germline CDR1 DFQATT, CDR2 SNEGSKA (reference sequence). CDR3 nucleotide sequence: TGCAGTGCGGAATCGAGTGGGGACAGGGGGTCCCACGAGCAGTACTTC. It codes for CSAESSGDRGSHEQYF.

Notes on this clonotype: Since a much larger clone is just one base distant, this may be a read error. This chain uses TRBV28 with TRBJ2-1, with 14 bases lining up with TRBD2. The DNA end is more similar to TRBJ2-7, so the J call may be wrong. This CDR3 region has 16 residues. Germline CDR1 reads MDHEN; CDR2 reads SYDVKM. Here the CDR3 DNA reads TGTGCCAGCAGCCAGACTAGCGGGGGGGCCTACAATGAGCAGTACTTC. Amino acids: CASSQTSGGAYNEQYF.

The chain uses TRBV7-2 and TRBJ2-3; weak D call: TRBD2 (5 bases). The CDR3 is 15 residues long. Germline assignment: CDR1 SGHTA and CDR2 FQGNSA. V was shortened by 3 bases and J by 2 bases, with 12 bases between the two germline ends. The CDR3 DNA follows: TGTGCCAGCAGCTTGTTCTACCGGGACACAGATACGCAGTATTTT. This translates into CASSLFYRDTDTQYF. The full variable domain, with the rest looked up from reference TRBV7-2 and TRBJ2-3, is GAGVSQSPSNKVTEKGKDVELRCDPISGHTALYWYRQSLGQGLEFLIYFQGNSAPDKSGLPSDRFSAERTGGSVSTLTIQRTQQEDSAVYLCASSLFYRDTDTQYFGPGTRLTVL.

V is TRBV7-2 and J is TRBJ1-2; 7 bases are shared with TRBD1. From germline, CDR1 is SGHTA and CDR2 FQGNSA. The CDR3 loop spans 14 amino acids. The V and J ends lost 5 bases and 3 bases, in that order; junction bases with no gene match: 6. This CDR3 is CASSVAGQYYGYTF. The CDR3 coding sequence is TGTGCCAGCAGCGTGGCGGGACAGTACTATGGCTACACCTTC.

This clonotype was picked up a small number of times. The chain recombines TRBV29-1 with TRBJ2-7; the D is unclear. Per the germline V gene, CDR1 is SQVTM and CDR2 is ANQGSEA. The CDR3 spans 13 residues. Trimming left V 5 bases short and J 2 bases short, with 13 bases between. CDR3 in DNA: TGCAGCGTTACGCCCGGACCGACCTACGAGCAGTACTTC. Translating gives CSVTPGPTYEQYF.

This clonotype was counted between two and nine times. A junction boundary mismatches the germline segment, possibly from a read error. The genes are TRBV20-1 and TRBJ2-7, with 8 bases that match TRBD2. The CDR3 is 14 amino acids. The germline gives CDR1 DFQATT, CDR2 SNEGSKA (reference sequence). The CDR3 loop reads CSARMAGGTYEQYF. The CDR3 nucleotides read TGCAGCGCTAGAATGGCGGGGGGAACCTACGAGCAGTACTTC.

This chain joins TRBV28 and TRBJ2-1; D gene unclear. This CDR3 comprises 14 residues. Germline V gene lookup returns CDR1 MDHEN and CDR2 SYDVKM. V lost 5 bases and J 3 bases, leaving 11 bases between the germline ends. The CDR3 sequence: CASSGGQVYNEQFF. CDR3 in DNA: TGTGCCAGCAGTGGTGGTCAGGTCTACAATGAGCAGTTCTTC.

J is TRBJ1-1 and V is TRBV6-2 or TRBV6-3; D is possibly TRBD1 (6 bases). CDR1 is MNHEY and CDR2 is SVGEGT in the germline V gene. V gave up 5 bases and J gave up 0 bases, with 13 bases separating them. The CDR3 spans 15 residues. CDR3 bases: TGTGCCAGCAGTACCGACGGACAGTTGAACACTGAAGCTTTCTTT. It specifies CASSTDGQLNTEAFF.

The gene calls are TRBV6-2 or TRBV6-3 and TRBJ1-5; 8 bases fit TRBD1. The CDR3 spans 15 residues. The V gene's germline CDR1 is MNHEY and CDR2 SVGEGT. Losses at the gene ends were 7 bases for V and 6 bases for J; bases not matched to a gene: 11. The CDR3 DNA follows: TGTGCCAGCAACCGACAGGGGCAGATGGGTCAGCCCCAGCATTTT. Its protein product is CASNRQGQMGQPQHF.

The table lists this clonotype with a few counts. CDR3 region: CASSVDSRTDTQYF. In DNA form, the CDR3 reads TGTGCCAGCAGCGTAGACTCGCGCACAGATACGCAGTATTTT. This sequence joins TRBV9 and TRBJ2-3; no clear D gene. The CDR3 is 14 residues long. V was clipped by 0 bases and J by 1 base, with 6 bases between them. The germline V gene encodes CDR1 SGDLS and CDR2 YYNGEE.

This chain joins TRBV5-1 and TRBJ2-5, with D possibly TRBD1 on 6 matching bases. Trimming left V 4 bases short and J 11 bases short, with 15 bases between. Germline CDR1 reads SGHRS; CDR2 reads YFSETQ. The CDR3 loop spans 12 amino acids. CDR3 loop: CASSPGETEQYF. CDR3 in DNA: TGCGCCAGCAGCCCAGGGGAGACTGAGCAGTACTTC.

CDR3 loop: CASSGGQRTEAFF. The CDR3 coding sequence is TGCGCCAGCAGCGGGGGACAGCGGACTGAAGCTTTCTTT. The chain recombines TRBV5-1 with TRBJ1-1; 7 bases align to TRBD1. This CDR3 is 13 amino acids long. Germline CDR1 reads SGHRS; CDR2 reads YFSETQ. The V segment lost 4 bases and the J segment 5 bases; nucleotides outside the gene matches: 5.

The rearrangement uses TRBV28 and TRBJ2-4, with D possibly called TRBD1 or TRBD2 (6 bases each). The V end lost 8 bases, the J end lost 9 bases, and 20 bases lay between the germline ends. CDR3 size: 14 residues. Germline-derived CDR1 and CDR2 are MDHEN and SYDVKM. Written as DNA, the CDR3 is TGTGCCAGCCGAGGGGGGACTTCTCCCGGCATTCAGTACTTC. Residues: CASRGGTSPGIQYF.

The chain uses TRBV27 and TRBJ1-2; D gene unclear. V lost 5 bases to trimming and J lost 5 bases, with 21 bases between them. The germline gives CDR1 MNHEY, CDR2 SMNVEV (reference sequence). The CDR3 runs 16 residues. CDR3 DNA: TGTGCCAGCAGTCGACTATCCCCTAACTTGTGGTATGGCTACACCTTC. As protein: CASSRLSPNLWYGYTF.